The 20 T cell receptor beta chains in this list originate from one sample, sequenced in a study of shared clonotypes between healthy human individuals. Assay: immunoSEQ multiplex PCR; the TCRdb copy retains only in-frame clones and omits some. The profile shows under 750,000 clones, roughly 72% of them singletons. The sample comprised memory CD4+ T cells sorted from blood. Indicated subset: CD45RA-negative fraction. The receptors were gathered from a woman in her 30s in good health.

This clone was seen more than once but under ten times. The rearrangement links TRBV28 to TRBJ2-1; no definite D call. The germline gives CDR1 MDHEN, CDR2 SYDVKM. V lost 10 bases and J lost 10, with 17 bases in between. CDR3 length: 12 amino acids. The CDR3 nucleotides are TGTGCCACATCAAGTAGGCCCACGGAGCAGTTCTTC. Protein product: CATSSRPTEQFF.

Only one count was recorded for this clone. The CDR3 nucleotides read TGTGCCAGCAGTTACTCCTTAGCGGGACAAGAGACCCAGTACTTC. Protein product: CASSYSLAGQETQYF. The chain uses TRBV6-5 and TRBJ2-5; the match to TRBD2 covers 8 bases. The CDR3 spans 15 residues. V trimming: 0 bases; J trimming: 2 bases; junction bases outside the gene matches: 2. CDR1 and CDR2 (germline): MNHEY, SVGAGI.

Comment on this clone: One junction end does not reproduce the germline sequence, and a read error may be involved. This chain connects TRBV20-1 to TRBJ1-2, with 9 bases aligning to TRBD1. The CDR3 runs 11 residues. Per germline, CDR1 DFQATT and CDR2 SNEGSKA (reference sequence). CDR3 DNA: TGCAGTGCTCCCCGGGACAGGGATCTCCACTTC. This encodes CSAPRDRDLHF.

In the case of this clone: This sample includes further DNA sequences coding for the same CDR3. J is TRBJ2-1 and V is TRBV5-1; TRBD2 aligns across 9 bases. V was clipped by 4 bases and J by 3 bases; unmatched bases: 5. This CDR3 spans 15 amino acids. CDR1 and CDR2 (germline): SGHRS, YFSETQ. CDR3 sequence reads: CASSPTSGSYNEQFF. The CDR3 bases are TGCGCCAGCAGCCCGACTAGCGGAAGCTACAATGAGCAGTTCTTC.

V gene TRBV27 combines with J gene TRBJ2-7; TRBD2 is a possible D gene (6 bases). In germline, CDR1 is MNHEY, CDR2 SMNVEV (reference sequence). V dropped 5 bases and J dropped 6 bases, with 14 bases sitting between them. This CDR3 comprises 13 residues. CDR3 residues: CASSPGLLSEQYF. Written as DNA, the CDR3 is TGTGCCAGCAGTCCCGGACTACTCTCCGAGCAGTACTTC.

This clone has just a few counts. The J gene is TRBJ2-3, the V gene TRBV30, with no clear D. The length of the CDR3 is 11 residues. Trimming removed 5 bases from V and 2 bases from J, with 5 bases in between. From germline, CDR1 is GTSNPN and CDR2 SVGIG (reference sequence). The CDR3: CAWAVTDTQYF. The CDR3 DNA follows: TGTGCCTGGGCGGTCACAGATACGCAGTATTTT.

This chain links TRBV6-5 with TRBJ2-7; D might be TRBD2 (6 bases). The V gene lost 3 bases and the J gene lost 1 base, with 13 bases spanning the gap. This CDR3 is 15 amino acids long. Looked up from germline, CDR1 is MNHEY and CDR2 is SVGAGI. CDR3 residues: CASSYDGTGSYEQYF. As DNA, the CDR3 is TGTGCCAGCAGTTATGATGGGACTGGATCCTACGAGCAGTACTTC.

This clone was counted only a few times. The chain links TRBV7-8 to TRBJ1-1, with 8 bases that match TRBD1. Germline CDR1 is SGHVS and CDR2 is FQNEAQ. The length of the CDR3 is 18 residues. J gave up 0 bases and V 2 bases, and 11 bases lay outside the gene matches. The CDR3: CASSLFARGPLLNTEAFF. CDR3 sequence (DNA): TGTGCCAGCAGCTTATTTGCCAGGGGGCCTCTATTGAACACTGAAGCTTTCTTT.

In nucleotides, the CDR3 is TGTGCCAGCAGCCGACTTCGGGACCACAATGAGCAGTTCTTC. Translation: CASSRLRDHNEQFF. The rearrangement links TRBV6-5 to TRBJ2-1; the D call may be TRBD1 or TRBD2 (5 bases each). The germline V and J ends were trimmed by 6 bases and 5 bases, with 14 bases remaining between them. The germline V gene has CDR1 MNHEY and CDR2 SVGAGI. This CDR3 is built from 14 residues.

The CDR3 nucleotides are TGCGCCAGCAGCTTGTCAATAGGTGCGGGAGGGTACGAGCAGTACTTC. Protein sequence: CASSLSIGAGGYEQYF. The genes are TRBV5-1 and TRBJ2-7; 9 nucleotides line up with TRBD2. The length of the CDR3 is 16 residues. With V trimmed by 1 base and J by 4 bases, 9 bases remained unmatched. Germline V gives CDR1 SGHRS, CDR2 YFSETQ.

This chain joins TRBV19 and TRBJ1-2, with 9 bases identical to TRBD1. Per germline, CDR1 LNHDA and CDR2 SQIVND (reference sequence). This CDR3 contains 15 residues. V lost 5 bases, J lost 8 bases, and 12 bases stayed unmatched. The CDR3 DNA is TGTGCCAGTAGTTCCCCTACAGGGGGCTCTAGAGGCTACACCTTC. This codes for CASSSPTGGSRGYTF.

This chain joins TRBV18 and TRBJ2-2, with 7 bases identical to TRBD2. The CDR3 is made up of 17 amino acids. Germline loops: CDR1 KGHSH, CDR2 LQKENI. J was trimmed by 3 bases and V by 2 bases; bases with no gene match: 9. CDR3 residues: CASSPTLTGGDTGELFF. CDR3 coding DNA: TGTGCCAGCTCACCAACGCTAACGGGAGGAGACACCGGGGAGCTGTTTTTT.

About this clone itself: The same CDR3 can be traced to other DNA sequences in this sample. The V and J genes are TRBV28 and TRBJ2-7, with 14 positions matching TRBD2. J lost 4 bases, V lost 4 bases, and 3 bases had no gene match. There are 15 residues in the CDR3. In germline, CDR1 is MDHEN, CDR2 SYDVKM. The CDR3 nucleotides are TGTGCCAGCAGTTCCGGGACTAGCGGGAGTTACGAGCAGTACTTC. Its protein is CASSSGTSGSYEQYF.

The rearrangement links TRBV5-1 to TRBJ1-1; D is ambiguous. Germline assignment: CDR1 SGHRS and CDR2 YFSETQ. The length of the CDR3 is 17 residues. The V end lost 4 bases, the J end lost 0 bases, and 19 bases lay between the germline ends. CDR3 bases: TGCGCCAGCAGCCCGGGAGCGGATCTTACCATGAACACTGAAGCTTTCTTT. Translated, it gives CASSPGADLTMNTEAFF.

CDR3 DNA sequence: TGTGCCAGCAGCTTAAAAGCTGGATTTGGGGAGACCCAGTACTTC. This translates into CASSLKAGFGETQYF. The rearrangement links TRBV7-2 to TRBJ2-5; D call uncertain. Germline-derived CDR1 and CDR2 are SGHTA and FQGNSA. Trimming stripped 2 bases from V and 5 bases from J, with 15 bases between. This CDR3 region has 15 residues.

For this clone: This specimen includes other DNA sequences encoding the same CDR3. The chain employs TRBV2 and TRBJ1-5; tentative D call: TRBD1 (5 bases). Per germline, CDR1 SNHLY and CDR2 FYNNEI. The CDR3 runs to 14 residues. The V end lost 0 bases, the J end lost 7 bases, and 10 bases lay between the germline ends. CDR3 nucleotide sequence: TGTGCCAGCAGTGAAGCGAGGGGTTCACAGCCCCAGCATTTT. This codes for CASSEARGSQPQHF.

V gene TRBV5-1 combines with J gene TRBJ1-4; D unclear. Trimming removed 1 base at V and 5 bases at J, with 6 bases between. The germline CDR1 and CDR2 sequences are SGHRS and YFSETQ. This CDR3 contains 13 residues. CDR3 sequence (DNA): TGCGCCAGCAGCTTGAACTTCAATGAAAAACTGTTTTTT. Translated, it gives CASSLNFNEKLFF.

This sequence joins TRBV6-6 and TRBJ2-5; 12 bases fit TRBD2. The CDR3 runs to 16 residues. The V gene's germline CDR1 is MNHNY and CDR2 SVGAGI (reference sequence). V gave up 4 bases and J gave up 5 bases; unmatched junction bases: 8. The CDR3 here is CASSSQTSGSLETQYF. The CDR3 DNA reads as TGTGCCAGCAGTTCCCAGACTAGCGGGAGTTTGGAGACCCAGTACTTC.

The rearrangement links TRBV7-9 to TRBJ1-1; 9 nucleotides line up with TRBD1. Germline-derived CDR1 and CDR2 are SEHNR and FQNEAQ (reference sequence). Unmatched junction bases numbered 12, after V lost 0 bases and J lost 10 bases. This CDR3 region has 16 residues. Here the CDR3 reads CASSLAAGTGSPRAFF. Here the CDR3 DNA reads TGTGCCAGCAGCTTAGCTGCCGGGACAGGGTCGCCTCGAGCTTTCTTT.

To note about this clone: Other DNA sequences of this sample code for an identical CDR3. The V call is TRBV5-1, the J call TRBJ2-7, with D perhaps matching TRBD1 (6 bases). Germline values: CDR1 SGHRS, CDR2 YFSETQ. This CDR3 comprises 12 residues. V was shortened by 5 bases and J by 6 bases, with 12 bases between the two germline ends. The CDR3 bases are TGCGCCAGCAGACCACAGGGAAGCGAGCAGTACTTC. Protein: CASRPQGSEQYF.